This TCR beta chain was recovered during a study of blood T cell repertoires in COVID-19 (dated by TCRdb to the early 2020s). Study-wide context: Samples from collaborators originated in the United States, Italy and Spain and spanned both the acute and convalescent phases of COVID-19. Where available, HLA class I and class II types were obtained from metadata supplied by the sample provider rather than from assay-based typing. Samples came from the ongoing ImmuneRACE study (first 160 participants) plus 1,254 subjects from 6 global collaborators. Deeply sampled blood TCRbeta repertoires from subjects exposed to, actively infected with, or recovered from COVID-19 were included in the dataset. The repertoires were made available in a free public database intended to serve as a resource for research on the immune response to SARS-CoV-2. A de-identified subject ID, COVID-19 status, age in years and sex were almost always included in the sample metadata. The prospective study material was composed of cDNA or gDNA derived from T cells, B-cell-depleted T cells, or PBMCs.

With respect to this clone: Its antigen is unknown. Within one base of it there is no much larger clone, and no base qualities were kept.

Via the germline V gene, CDR1 is SGDLS and CDR2 YYNGEE. Spanning cysteine to phenylalanine, the CDR3 consists of 15 amino acids. Left in the record is the CDR3 DNA by itself, 45 bases read in frame from the first base. Germline trimming amounts to 4 bases on V and 1 base on J, with 5 as the count of junction bases outside the gene matches. TCRbeta CDR3 regions were amplified from genomic DNA using the immunoSEQ Assay, a bias-controlled multiplex PCR. As for the authors' bioinformatics: Nucleated cell counts per sample were estimated from amplification of reference gene primers within the assay. Sequence reads were collapsed and filtered to measure the absolute abundance of every unique TCRbeta CDR3 rearrangement. For each sample, productive Simpson clonality was calculated as the square root of Simpson's diversity index over productive rearrangements. TCRdb took over this immuneACCESS table, retaining in-frame rearrangements with V and J assigned. Such tables are incomplete; in checked studies, under half of the missing clones stem from an unresolved V gene, and the remainder is unexplained. That table is the source of V, J and clone size, and D and trimming were worked out from the DNA. The sample table records around 52,000 clones; around four fifths of these occur just once. The top ten clonotypes cover over 4.5% of the sample.

Study-wide conclusions, independent of this receptor: The quantity of clinical and demographic metadata differed by source and by participant and was supplied without curation.

Whole blood was collected in K2EDTA tubes by collaborating institutions according to the institutions' own protocols. For TCRbeta analysis, collaborators shipped samples in one of three forms: frozen whole blood, isolated PBMCs, or DNA extracted from either of those sample types. This TCR came from a human donor in a cohort sampled during active COVID-19. The sample was peripheral blood. This sequence uses TRBV9 and TRBJ2-3, with 8 junctional bases fitting TRBD2. CDR3 reads: CASSTRGGGTDTQYF. DNA sequence: TGTGCCAGCAGCACTCGGGGGGGAGGCACAGATACGCAGTATTTT.